One and the same sample provided the 8 T cell receptor beta chains below, sequenced in a study of human T cells and chemical hapten exposure. Described time point: pre-sensitization, week 0. Treatment meaning: therapeutic diphenylcyclopropenone sensitization with weekly scalp DPC. One entry per CDR3 protein results from TCRdb running MiXCR on the RACE reads. The table records about 380,000 distinct CDR3 sequences, roughly 4.6% of them present only once. Sequenced here: whole blood, sampled in connection with sensitization to the hapten diphenylcyclopropenone (DPC). The receptor source for this set is a woman aged 45-65 years with alopecia areata. Some clones in this sample may be carry-over from other donors' samples.

The table lists this clonotype with a count of one. This may be a read error: a much more frequent sequence differs by one nucleotide. The chain recombines TRBV12-3 or TRBV12-4 with TRBJ1-1; D remains unclear. V dropped 5 bases and J dropped 6 bases, with 16 bases sitting between them. The CDR3 loop spans 14 amino acids. CDR3 coding DNA: TGTGCCAGCAGTCCCGTCCCCTTAGGGTCTGAAGCTTTCTTT. Protein product: CASSPVPLGSEAFF.

This clonotype was observed many times. The chain joins TRBV18 to TRBJ2-3; 7 bases agree with TRBD2. The CDR3 is made up of 15 amino acids. Per the germline V gene, CDR1 is KGHSH and CDR2 is LQKENI. The junction had 4 bases not matched to a gene; V was cut back by 2 bases and J by 2 bases. The CDR3 DNA reads TGTGCCAGCTCACCAGGACTAGGCCTCACAGATACGCAGTATTTT. It specifies CASSPGLGLTDTQYF.

This clonotype was found a few times. This CDR3 is CSARSPREVEVQYF. DNA for the CDR3: TGCAGTGCTAGATCCCCCAGGGAGGTCGAGGTGCAGTACTTC. The chain recombines TRBV20-1 with TRBJ2-7, with a weak D call TRBD2 (6 bases). The CDR3 spans 14 residues. The V end lost 2 bases, the J end lost 9 bases, and 20 bases lay between the germline ends. Germline values: CDR1 DFQATT, CDR2 SNEGSKA (reference sequence).

This clonotype has only a few counts. This chain connects TRBV6-5 to TRBJ1-5; 9 bases are shared with TRBD1. Trimming removed 5 bases from V and 7 bases from J; junction bases left unmatched: 12. The CDR3 totals 16 residues. From germline, CDR1 is MNHEY and CDR2 SVGAGI. This chain's CDR3 is CASSRTGGAGRQPQHF. As DNA, the CDR3 is TGTGCCAGCAGTCGCACAGGGGGCGCGGGGAGGCAGCCCCAGCATTTT.

This clonotype was detected only a few times. The chain joins TRBV7-9 to TRBJ2-7; the D gene is possibly TRBD1 (5 bases). V lost 5 bases and J 0 bases, leaving 11 bases between the germline ends. Germline CDR1 and CDR2: SEHNR and FQNEAQ (reference sequence). This CDR3 spans 14 amino acids. In DNA form, the CDR3 reads TGTGCCAGCAGCAGGGGATCCAGCTCCTACGAGCAGTACTTC. The encoded protein is CASSRGSSSYEQYF. Complete variable domain (other parts from reference TRBV7-9 and TRBJ2-7): DTGVSQNPRHKITKRGQNVTFRCDPISEHNRLYWYRQTLGQGPEFLTYFQNEAQLEKSRLLSDRFSAERPKGSFSTLEIQRTEQGDSAMYLCASSRGSSSYEQYFGPGTRLTVT.

This clonotype was observed at least ten times. The chain joins TRBV5-1 to TRBJ2-3, with D unresolved. The CDR3 covers 13 residues. Germline V gives CDR1 SGHRS, CDR2 YFSETQ. Trimming pared 4 bases from V and 6 bases from J, leaving 12 bases between. CDR3 amino acids: CASSLTDRDTQYF. CDR3 sequence (DNA): TGCGCCAGCAGCCTCACCGATCGGGATACGCAGTATTTT.

This clonotype was counted at least ten times. The chain is built from TRBV5-1 and TRBJ2-3; D unclear. Germline CDR1 is SGHRS and CDR2 is YFSETQ. The CDR3 covers 14 residues. The V end lost 5 bases, the J end lost 4 bases, and 14 bases lay between the germline ends. In DNA form, the CDR3 reads TGCGCCAGCAGACCAGACTTCTCGTCAGATACGCAGTATTTT. Protein: CASRPDFSSDTQYF.

This clonotype has more than one count but fewer than ten. The chain carries TRBV11-2 and TRBJ1-1; D remains ambiguous. Per the germline V gene, CDR1 is SGHAT and CDR2 is FQNNGV. V was clipped by 0 bases and J by 12 bases, with 8 bases between them. There are 11 residues in the CDR3. CDR3 nucleotides: TGTGCCAGCAGCTTAGAGAAAGTGACTTTCTTT. It codes for CASSLEKVTFF.